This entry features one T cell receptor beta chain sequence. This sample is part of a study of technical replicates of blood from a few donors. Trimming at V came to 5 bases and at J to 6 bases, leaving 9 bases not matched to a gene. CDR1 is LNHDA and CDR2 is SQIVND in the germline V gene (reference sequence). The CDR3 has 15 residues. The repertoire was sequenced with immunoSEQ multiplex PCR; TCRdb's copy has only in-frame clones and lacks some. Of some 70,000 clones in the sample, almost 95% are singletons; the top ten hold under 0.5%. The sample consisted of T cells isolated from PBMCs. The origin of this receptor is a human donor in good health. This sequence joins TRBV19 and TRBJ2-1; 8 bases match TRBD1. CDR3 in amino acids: CASSVTGGLSNEQFF. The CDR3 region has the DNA TGTGCCAGTAGTGTTACAGGGGGGTTAAGCAATGAGCAGTTCTTC.